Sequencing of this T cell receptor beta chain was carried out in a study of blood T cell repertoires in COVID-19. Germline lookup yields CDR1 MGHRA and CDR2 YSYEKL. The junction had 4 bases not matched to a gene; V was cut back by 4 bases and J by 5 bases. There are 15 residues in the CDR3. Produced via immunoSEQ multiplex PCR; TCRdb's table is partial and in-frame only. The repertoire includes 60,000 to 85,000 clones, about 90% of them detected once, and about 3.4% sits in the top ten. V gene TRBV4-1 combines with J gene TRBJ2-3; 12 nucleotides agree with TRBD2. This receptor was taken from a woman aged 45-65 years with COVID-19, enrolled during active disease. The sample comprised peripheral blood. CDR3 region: CASSPRLAGEDTQYF. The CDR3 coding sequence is TGCGCCAGCAGCCCCCGACTAGCGGGAGAAGATACGCAGTATTTT.